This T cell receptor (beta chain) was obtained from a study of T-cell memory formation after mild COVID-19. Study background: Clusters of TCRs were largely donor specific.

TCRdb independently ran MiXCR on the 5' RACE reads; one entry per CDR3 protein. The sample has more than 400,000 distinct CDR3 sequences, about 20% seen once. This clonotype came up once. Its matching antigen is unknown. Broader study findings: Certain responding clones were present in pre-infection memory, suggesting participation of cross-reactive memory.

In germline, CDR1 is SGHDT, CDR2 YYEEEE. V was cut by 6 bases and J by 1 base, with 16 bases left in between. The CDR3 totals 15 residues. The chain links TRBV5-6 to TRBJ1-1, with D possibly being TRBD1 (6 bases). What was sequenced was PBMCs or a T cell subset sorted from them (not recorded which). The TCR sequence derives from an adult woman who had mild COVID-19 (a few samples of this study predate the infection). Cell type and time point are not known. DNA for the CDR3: TGTGCCAGCACCACTATACAGGGTAAGAACACTGAAGCTTTCTTT. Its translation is CASTTIQGKNTEAFF.